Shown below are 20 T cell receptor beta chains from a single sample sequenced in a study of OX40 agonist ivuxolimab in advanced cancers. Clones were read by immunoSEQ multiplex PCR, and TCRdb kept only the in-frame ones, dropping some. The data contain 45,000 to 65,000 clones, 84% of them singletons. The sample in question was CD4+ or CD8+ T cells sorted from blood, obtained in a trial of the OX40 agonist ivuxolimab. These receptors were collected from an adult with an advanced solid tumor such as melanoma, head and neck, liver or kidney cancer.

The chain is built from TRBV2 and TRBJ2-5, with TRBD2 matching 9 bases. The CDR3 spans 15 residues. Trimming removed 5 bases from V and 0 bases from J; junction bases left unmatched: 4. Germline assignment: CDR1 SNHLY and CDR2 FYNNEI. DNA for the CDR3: TGTGCCAGCAGTCCACAGCGGGGGGACCAAGAGACCCAGTACTTC. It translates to CASSPQRGDQETQYF.

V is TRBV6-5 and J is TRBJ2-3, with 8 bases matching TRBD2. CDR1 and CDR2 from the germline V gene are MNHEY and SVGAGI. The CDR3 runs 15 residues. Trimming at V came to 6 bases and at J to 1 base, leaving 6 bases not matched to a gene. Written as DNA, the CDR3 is TGTGCCAGCAGCCGCCCGGGACTAGGCACAGATACGCAGTATTTT. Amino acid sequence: CASSRPGLGTDTQYF.

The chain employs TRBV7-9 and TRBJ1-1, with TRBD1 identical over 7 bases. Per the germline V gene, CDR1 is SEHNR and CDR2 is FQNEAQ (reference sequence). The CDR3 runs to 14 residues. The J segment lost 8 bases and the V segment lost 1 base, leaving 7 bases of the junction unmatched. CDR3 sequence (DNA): TGTGCCAGCAGCTTAGGCGGCCAGGGGGGAGAAGCTTTCTTT. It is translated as CASSLGGQGGEAFF.

CDR3 coding DNA: TGCGCCAGCAGCCCAGGGGCTGTAGGCGGGGGCTATGAGCAGTTCTTC. Its protein is CASSPGAVGGGYEQFF. The chain recombines TRBV5-1 with TRBJ2-1; TRBD2 is a possible D gene (7 bases). The length of the CDR3 is 16 residues. CDR1 and CDR2 (germline): SGHRS, YFSETQ. Trimming pared 4 bases from V and 8 bases from J, leaving 22 bases between.

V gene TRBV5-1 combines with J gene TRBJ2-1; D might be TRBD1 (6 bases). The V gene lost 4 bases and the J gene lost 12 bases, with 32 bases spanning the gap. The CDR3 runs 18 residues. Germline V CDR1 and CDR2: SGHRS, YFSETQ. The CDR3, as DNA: TGCGCCAGCAGCGACGGACAGATTGCCCCCCCGGTCAATGGGTGGCAGTTCTTC. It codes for CASSDGQIAPPVNGWQFF.

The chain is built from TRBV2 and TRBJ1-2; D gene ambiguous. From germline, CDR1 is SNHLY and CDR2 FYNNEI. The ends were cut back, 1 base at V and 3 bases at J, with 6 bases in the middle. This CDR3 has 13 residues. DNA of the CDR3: TGTGCCAGCAGTGAAGACAGCTACTATGGCTACACCTTC. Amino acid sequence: CASSEDSYYGYTF.

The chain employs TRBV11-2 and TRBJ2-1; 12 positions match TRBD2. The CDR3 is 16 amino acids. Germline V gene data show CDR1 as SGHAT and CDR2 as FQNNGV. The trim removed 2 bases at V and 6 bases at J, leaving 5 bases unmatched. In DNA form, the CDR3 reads TGTGCCAGCAGCTTACTAGCGGGGGGGCCTGGCAATGAGCAGTTCTTC. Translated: CASSLLAGGPGNEQFF.

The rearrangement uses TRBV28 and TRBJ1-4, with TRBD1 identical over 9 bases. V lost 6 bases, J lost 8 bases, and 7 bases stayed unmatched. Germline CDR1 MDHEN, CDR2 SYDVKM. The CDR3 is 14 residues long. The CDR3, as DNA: TGTGCCAGCAGAGGACAGGGGAGTGGGGAAAAACTGTTTTTT. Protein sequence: CASRGQGSGEKLFF.

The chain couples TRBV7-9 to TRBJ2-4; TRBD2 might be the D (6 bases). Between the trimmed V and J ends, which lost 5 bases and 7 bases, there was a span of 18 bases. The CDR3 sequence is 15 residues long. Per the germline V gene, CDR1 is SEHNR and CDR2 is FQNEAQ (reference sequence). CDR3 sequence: CASSPGEGGRNIQYF. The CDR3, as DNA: TGTGCCAGCAGCCCGGGTGAGGGAGGACGGAACATTCAGTACTTC. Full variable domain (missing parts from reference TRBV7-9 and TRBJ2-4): DTGVSQNPRHKITKRGQNVTFRCDPISEHNRLYWYRQTLGQGPEFLTYFQNEAQLEKSRLLSDRFSAERPKGSFSTLEIQRTEQGDSAMYLCASSPGEGGRNIQYFGAGTRLSVL.

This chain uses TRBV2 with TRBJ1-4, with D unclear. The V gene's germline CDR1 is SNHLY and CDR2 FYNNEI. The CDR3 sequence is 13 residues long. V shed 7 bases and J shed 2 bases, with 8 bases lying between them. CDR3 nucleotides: TGTGCCAGCATGGCAGGTACTAATGAAAAACTGTTTTTT. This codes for CASMAGTNEKLFF. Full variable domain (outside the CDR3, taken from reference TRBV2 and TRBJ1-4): EPEVTQTPSHQVTQMGQEVILRCVPISNHLYFYWYRQILGQKVEFLVSFYNNEISEKSEIFDDQFSVERPDGSNFTLKIRSTKLEDSAMYFCASMAGTNEKLFFGSGTQLSVL.

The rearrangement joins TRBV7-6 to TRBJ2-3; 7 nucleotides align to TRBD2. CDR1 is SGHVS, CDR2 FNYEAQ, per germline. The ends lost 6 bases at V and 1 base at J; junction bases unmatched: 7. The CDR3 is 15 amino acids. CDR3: CASSGRGSGTDTQYF. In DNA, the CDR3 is TGTGCCAGCAGTGGCCGCGGGAGCGGCACAGATACGCAGTATTTT.

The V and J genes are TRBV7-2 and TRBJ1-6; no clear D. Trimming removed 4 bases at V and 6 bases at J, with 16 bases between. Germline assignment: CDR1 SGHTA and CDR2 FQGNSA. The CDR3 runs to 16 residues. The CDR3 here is CASSYQSQWGNSPLHF. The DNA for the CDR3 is TGTGCCAGCAGCTACCAGTCTCAGTGGGGTAATTCACCCCTCCACTTT.

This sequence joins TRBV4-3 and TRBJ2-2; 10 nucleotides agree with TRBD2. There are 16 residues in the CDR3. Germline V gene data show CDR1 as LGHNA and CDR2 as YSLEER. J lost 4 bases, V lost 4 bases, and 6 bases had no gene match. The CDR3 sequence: CASSPLAGAFTGELFF. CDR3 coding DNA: TGCGCCAGCAGCCCCCTAGCGGGGGCGTTCACCGGGGAGCTGTTTTTT.

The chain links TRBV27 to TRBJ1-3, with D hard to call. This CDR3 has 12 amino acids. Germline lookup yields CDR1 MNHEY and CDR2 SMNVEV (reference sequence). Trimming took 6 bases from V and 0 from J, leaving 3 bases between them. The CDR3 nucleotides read TGTGCCAGCAGGGGCTCTGGAAACACCATATATTTT. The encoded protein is CASRGSGNTIYF.

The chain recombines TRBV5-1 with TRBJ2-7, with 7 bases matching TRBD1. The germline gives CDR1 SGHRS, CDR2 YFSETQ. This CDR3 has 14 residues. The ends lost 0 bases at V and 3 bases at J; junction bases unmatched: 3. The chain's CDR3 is CASSLDTGDYEQYF. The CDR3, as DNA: TGCGCCAGCAGCTTGGATACAGGGGACTACGAGCAGTACTTC. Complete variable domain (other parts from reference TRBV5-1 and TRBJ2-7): KAGVTQTPRYLIKTRGQQVTLSCSPISGHRSVSWYQQTPGQGLQFLFEYFSETQRNKGNFPGRFSGRQFSNSRSEMNVSTLELGDSALYLCASSLDTGDYEQYFGPGTRLTVT.

CDR3 in amino acids: CASSYDLGETQYF. Written as DNA, the CDR3 is TGTGCCAGCAGTTATGATCTGGGAGAGACCCAGTACTTC. The V gene is TRBV6-6, the J gene TRBJ2-5; no definite D call. The germline V gene has CDR1 MNHNY and CDR2 SVGAGI (reference sequence). The CDR3 totals 13 residues. Trimming took off 3 bases at V and 4 bases at J, with 9 bases between the two ends.

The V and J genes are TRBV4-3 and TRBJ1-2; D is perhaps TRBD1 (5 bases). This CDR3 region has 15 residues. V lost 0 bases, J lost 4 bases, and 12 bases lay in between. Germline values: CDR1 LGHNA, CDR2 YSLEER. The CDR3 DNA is TGCGCCAGCAGCCAAGATTTTGCAGGGCTCTATGGCTACACCTTC. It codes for CASSQDFAGLYGYTF.

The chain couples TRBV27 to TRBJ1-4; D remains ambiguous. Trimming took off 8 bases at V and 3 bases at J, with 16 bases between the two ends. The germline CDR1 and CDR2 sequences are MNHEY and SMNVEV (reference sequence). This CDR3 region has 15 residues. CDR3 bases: TGTGCCAGCCGGATGGCTATTGAAGCTAATGAAAAACTGTTTTTT. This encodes CASRMAIEANEKLFF.

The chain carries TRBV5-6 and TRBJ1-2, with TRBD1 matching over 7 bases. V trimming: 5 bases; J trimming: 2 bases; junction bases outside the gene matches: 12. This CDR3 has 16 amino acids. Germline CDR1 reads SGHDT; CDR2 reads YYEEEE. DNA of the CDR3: TGTGCCAGCAGGTCGGGACAGATCATCACCAACTATGGCTACACCTTC. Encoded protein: CASRSGQIITNYGYTF.

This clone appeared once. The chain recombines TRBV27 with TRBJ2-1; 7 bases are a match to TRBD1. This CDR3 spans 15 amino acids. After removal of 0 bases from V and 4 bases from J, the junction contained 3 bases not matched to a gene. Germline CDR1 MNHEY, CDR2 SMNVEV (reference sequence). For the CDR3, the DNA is TGTGCCAGCAGTTTATCCGGGACAGTATACAATGAGCAGTTCTTC. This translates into CASSLSGTVYNEQFF.